The source of this T cell receptor (beta chain) is a study of OX40 agonist ivuxolimab in advanced cancers. Study-wide context: Three dose-escalation patients had partial responses: one with hepatocellular carcinoma and two with cutaneous melanoma. Overall study findings and caveats: There was clonal expansion of CD4+ and CD8+ blood T cells by week 6 at 0.1 to 3.0 mg/kg. Expanded peripheral T-cell antigen specificity went undetermined.

Sampling times: baseline, cycle 4 day 1, cycle 7 day 1. Comment on this clone: The antigen is undetermined.

The germline V gene has CDR1 MNHEY and CDR2 SVGAGI. The CDR3 has 13 amino acids. V was pared by 8 bases and J by 2 bases, with 12 bases between. Assay: immunoSEQ multiplex PCR; the TCRdb copy retains only in-frame clones and omits some. The table lists around 58,000 clones, about 89% of them singletons. The rearrangement links TRBV6-5 to TRBJ2-5, with D possibly being TRBD1 or TRBD2 (5 bases each). Sequences were derived from CD4+ or CD8+ T cells sorted from blood, sampled in a trial of the OX40 agonist ivuxolimab. This clonotype was sampled from an adult with an advanced solid tumor such as melanoma, head and neck, liver or kidney cancer. This chain's CDR3 is CASAGTVQETQYF. Written as DNA, the CDR3 is TGTGCCAGCGCCGGGACGGTGCAAGAGACCCAGTACTTC.